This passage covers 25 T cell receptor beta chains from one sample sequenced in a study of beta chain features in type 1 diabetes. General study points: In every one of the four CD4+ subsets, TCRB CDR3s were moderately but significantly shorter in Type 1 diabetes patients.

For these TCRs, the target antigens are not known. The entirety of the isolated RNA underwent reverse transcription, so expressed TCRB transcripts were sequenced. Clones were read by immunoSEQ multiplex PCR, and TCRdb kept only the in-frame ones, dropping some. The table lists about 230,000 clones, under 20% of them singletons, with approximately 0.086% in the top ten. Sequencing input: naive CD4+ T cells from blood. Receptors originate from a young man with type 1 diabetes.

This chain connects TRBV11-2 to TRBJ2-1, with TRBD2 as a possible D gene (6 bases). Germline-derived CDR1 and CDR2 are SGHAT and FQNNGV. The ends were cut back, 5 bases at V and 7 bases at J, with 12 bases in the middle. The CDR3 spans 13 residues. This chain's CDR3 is CASSRGWRNEQFF. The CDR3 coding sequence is TGTGCCAGCAGCCGGGGGTGGAGAAATGAGCAGTTCTTC.

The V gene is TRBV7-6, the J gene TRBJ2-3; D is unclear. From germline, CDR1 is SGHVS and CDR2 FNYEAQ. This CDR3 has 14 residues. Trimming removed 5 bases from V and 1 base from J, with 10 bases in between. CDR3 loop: CASSPDTRTDTQYF. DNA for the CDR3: TGTGCCAGCAGCCCCGACACCCGCACAGATACGCAGTATTTT.

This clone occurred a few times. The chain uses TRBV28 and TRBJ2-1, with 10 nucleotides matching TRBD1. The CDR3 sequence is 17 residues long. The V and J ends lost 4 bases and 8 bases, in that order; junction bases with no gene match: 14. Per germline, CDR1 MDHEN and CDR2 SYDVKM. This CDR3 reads CASSSPGTGDGRYEQFF. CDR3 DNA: TGTGCCAGCAGTTCCCCCGGGACAGGGGACGGGCGATATGAGCAGTTCTTC.

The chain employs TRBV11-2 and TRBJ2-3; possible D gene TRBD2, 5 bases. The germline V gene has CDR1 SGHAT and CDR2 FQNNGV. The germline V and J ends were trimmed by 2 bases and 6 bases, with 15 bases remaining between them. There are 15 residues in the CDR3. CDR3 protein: CASSLFGGSKDTQYF. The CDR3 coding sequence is TGTGCCAGCAGCTTATTCGGTGGGAGTAAGGATACGCAGTATTTT.

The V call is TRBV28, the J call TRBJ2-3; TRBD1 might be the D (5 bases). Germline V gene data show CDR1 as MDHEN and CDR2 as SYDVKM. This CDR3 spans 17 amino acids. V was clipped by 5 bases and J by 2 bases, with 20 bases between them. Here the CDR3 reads CASSHEIDSAYTDTQYF. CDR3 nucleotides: TGTGCCAGCAGTCACGAGATAGACAGCGCGTACACAGATACGCAGTATTTT.

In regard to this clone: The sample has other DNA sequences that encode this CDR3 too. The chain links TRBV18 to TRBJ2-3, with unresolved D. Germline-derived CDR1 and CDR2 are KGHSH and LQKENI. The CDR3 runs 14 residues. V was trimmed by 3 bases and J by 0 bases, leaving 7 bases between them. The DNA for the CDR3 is TGTGCCAGCTCACCGCAGGCTAGCACAGATACGCAGTATTTT. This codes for CASSPQASTDTQYF.

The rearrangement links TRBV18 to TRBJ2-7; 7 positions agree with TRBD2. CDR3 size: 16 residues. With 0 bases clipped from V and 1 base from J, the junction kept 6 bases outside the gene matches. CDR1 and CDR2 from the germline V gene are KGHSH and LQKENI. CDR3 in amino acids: CASSPPGLAESYEQYF. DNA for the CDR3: TGTGCCAGCTCACCACCTGGGCTAGCGGAATCCTACGAGCAGTACTTC.

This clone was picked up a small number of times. Written as DNA, the CDR3 is TGTGCCAGCAGCTCCCAGCCGGGTCGCCAAGAGACCCAGTACTTC. Encoded protein: CASSSQPGRQETQYF. The chain employs TRBV7-9 and TRBJ2-5, with unresolved D. This CDR3 contains 15 residues. V lost 4 bases to trimming and J lost 1 base, with 13 bases between them. The V gene's germline CDR1 is SEHNR and CDR2 FQNEAQ (reference sequence).

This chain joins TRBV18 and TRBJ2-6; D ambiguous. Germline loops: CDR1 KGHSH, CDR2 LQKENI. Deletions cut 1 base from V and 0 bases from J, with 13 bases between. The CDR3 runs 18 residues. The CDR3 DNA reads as TGTGCCAGCTCACCACGGTTGACGGGCACCTCTGGGGCCAACGTCCTGACTTTC. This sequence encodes CASSPRLTGTSGANVLTF.

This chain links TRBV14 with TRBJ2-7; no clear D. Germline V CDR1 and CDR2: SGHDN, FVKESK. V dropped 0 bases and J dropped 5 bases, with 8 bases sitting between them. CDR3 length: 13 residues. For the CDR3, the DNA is TGTGCCAGCAGCCAAGAACGAATCCACGAGCAGTACTTC. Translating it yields CASSQERIHEQYF. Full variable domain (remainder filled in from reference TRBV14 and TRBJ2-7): EAGVTQFPSHSVIEKGQTVTLRCDPISGHDNLYWYRRVMGKEIKFLLHFVKESKQDESGMPNNRFLAERTGGTYSTLKVQPAELEDSGVYFCASSQERIHEQYFGPGTRLTVT.

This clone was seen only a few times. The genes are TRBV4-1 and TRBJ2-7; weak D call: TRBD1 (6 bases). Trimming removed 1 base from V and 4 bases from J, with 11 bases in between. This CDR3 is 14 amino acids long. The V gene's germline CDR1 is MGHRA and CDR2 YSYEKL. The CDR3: CASSQGIQGYEQYF. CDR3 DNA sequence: TGCGCCAGCAGCCAAGGTATACAGGGATACGAGCAGTACTTC.

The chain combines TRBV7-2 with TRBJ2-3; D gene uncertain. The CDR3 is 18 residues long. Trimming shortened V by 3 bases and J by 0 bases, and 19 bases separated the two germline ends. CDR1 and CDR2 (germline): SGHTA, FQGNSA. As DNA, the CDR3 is TGTGCCAGCAGCTTCCTTGCGGTGGGCGGATCTAGCACAGATACGCAGTATTTT. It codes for CASSFLAVGGSSTDTQYF.

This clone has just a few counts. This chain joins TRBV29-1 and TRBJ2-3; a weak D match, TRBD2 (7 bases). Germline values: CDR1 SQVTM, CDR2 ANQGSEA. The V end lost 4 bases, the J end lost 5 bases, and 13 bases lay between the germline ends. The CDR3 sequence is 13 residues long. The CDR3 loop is CSVVGGARDTQYF. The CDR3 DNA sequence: TGCAGCGTTGTGGGGGGGGCGAGAGATACGCAGTATTTT.

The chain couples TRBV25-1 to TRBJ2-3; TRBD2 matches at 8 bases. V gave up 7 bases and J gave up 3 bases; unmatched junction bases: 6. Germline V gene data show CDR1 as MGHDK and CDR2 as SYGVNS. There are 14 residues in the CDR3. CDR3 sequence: CASTAGVGTDTQYF. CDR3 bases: TGTGCCAGCACAGCGGGAGTTGGGACAGATACGCAGTATTTT.

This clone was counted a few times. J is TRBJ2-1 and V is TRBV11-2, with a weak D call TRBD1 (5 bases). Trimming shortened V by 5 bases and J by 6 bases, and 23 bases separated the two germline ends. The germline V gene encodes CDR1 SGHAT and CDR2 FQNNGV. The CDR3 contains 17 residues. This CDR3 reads CASSMGRGLNRRNEQFF. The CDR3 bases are TGTGCCAGCAGCATGGGAAGGGGCCTAAACCGGCGCAATGAGCAGTTCTTC.

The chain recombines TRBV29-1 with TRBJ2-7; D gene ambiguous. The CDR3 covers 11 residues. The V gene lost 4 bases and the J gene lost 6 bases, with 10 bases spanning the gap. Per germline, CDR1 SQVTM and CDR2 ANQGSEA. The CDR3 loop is CSVGSSPEQYF. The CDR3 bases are TGCAGCGTTGGGAGTAGCCCCGAGCAGTACTTC.

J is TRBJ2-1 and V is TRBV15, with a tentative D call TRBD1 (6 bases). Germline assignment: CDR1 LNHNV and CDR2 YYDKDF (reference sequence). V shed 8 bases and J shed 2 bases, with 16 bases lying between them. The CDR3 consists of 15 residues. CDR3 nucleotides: TGTGCCACCCGCCCGCCTGGGGGCACCTACAATGAGCAGTTCTTC. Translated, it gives CATRPPGGTYNEQFF.

CDR3 residues: CASSITGAGEKLFF. The CDR3 DNA sequence: TGTGCCAGCAGCATCACAGGGGCGGGCGAAAAACTGTTTTTT. This chain joins TRBV7-2 and TRBJ1-4; 7 nucleotides align to TRBD1. Germline values: CDR1 SGHTA, CDR2 FQGNSA. V was pared by 5 bases and J by 8 bases, with 8 bases of the junction left unmatched. The CDR3 totals 14 residues.

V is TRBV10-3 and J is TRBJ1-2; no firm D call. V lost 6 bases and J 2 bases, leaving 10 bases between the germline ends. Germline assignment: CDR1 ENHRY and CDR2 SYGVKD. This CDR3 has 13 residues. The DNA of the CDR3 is TGTGCCATCAGAAGGACCATAAACTATGGCTACACCTTC. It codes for CAIRRTINYGYTF.

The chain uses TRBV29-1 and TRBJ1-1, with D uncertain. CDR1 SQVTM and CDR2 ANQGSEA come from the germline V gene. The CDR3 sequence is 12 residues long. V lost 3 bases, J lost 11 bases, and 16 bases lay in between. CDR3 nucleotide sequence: TGCAGCGTTGACGCTGGCCTACAGTACGCTTTCTTT. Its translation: CSVDAGLQYAFF.

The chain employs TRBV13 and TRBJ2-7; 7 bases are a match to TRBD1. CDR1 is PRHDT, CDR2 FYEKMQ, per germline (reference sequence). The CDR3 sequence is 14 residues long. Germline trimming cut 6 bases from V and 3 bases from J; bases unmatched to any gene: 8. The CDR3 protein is CASSYRDSHYEQYF. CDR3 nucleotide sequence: TGTGCCAGCAGTTACCGGGACAGCCACTACGAGCAGTACTTC.

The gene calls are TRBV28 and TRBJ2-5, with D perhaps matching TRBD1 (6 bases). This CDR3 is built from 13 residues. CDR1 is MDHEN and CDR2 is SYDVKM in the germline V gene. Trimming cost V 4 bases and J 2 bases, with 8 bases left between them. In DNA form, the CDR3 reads TGTGCCAGCAGTTGGACAGATCAAGAGACCCAGTACTTC. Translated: CASSWTDQETQYF.

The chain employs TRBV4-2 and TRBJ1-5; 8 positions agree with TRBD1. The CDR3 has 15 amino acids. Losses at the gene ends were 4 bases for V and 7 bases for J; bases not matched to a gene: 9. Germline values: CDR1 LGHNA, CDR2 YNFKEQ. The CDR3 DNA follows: TGTGCCAGCAGCCCGAGTATGGACAGGGAACAGCCCCAGCATTTT. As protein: CASSPSMDREQPQHF.

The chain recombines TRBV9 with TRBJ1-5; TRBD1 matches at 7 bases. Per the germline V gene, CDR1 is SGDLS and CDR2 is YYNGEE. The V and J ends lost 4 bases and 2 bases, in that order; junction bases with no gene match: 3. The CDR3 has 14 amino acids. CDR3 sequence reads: CASSPGGGNQPQHF. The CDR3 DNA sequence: TGTGCCAGCAGCCCAGGGGGGGGCAATCAGCCCCAGCATTTT.

The CDR3 here is CATGAKRNIQYF. The CDR3 DNA follows: TGTGCCACCGGGGCGAAGAGGAACATTCAGTACTTC. J is TRBJ2-4 and V is TRBV28; D may be TRBD1 or TRBD2 (5 bases each). CDR3 length equals 12 residues. Germline V CDR1 and CDR2: MDHEN, SYDVKM. With 10 bases removed from V and 7 bases from J, the gap between germline ends came to 14 bases.